These T cell receptor beta chains were read from a single sample in a study of shared clonotypes between healthy human individuals. Profiling relied on immunoSEQ multiplex PCR, and the TCRdb table lists in-frame clones only, not all of them. The sample shows roughly 2.6 million clones, around nine tenths of them seen only once. Sequencing input: naive CD4+ T cells sorted from blood. These receptors came from a man younger than 35 in good health. CDR3s include the opening cysteine and the closing phenylalanine or tryptophan. The D gene is left open where the match is weak. Size values are once, few and many counts, or a class for expanded clones, and some rows have none.

v_gene	abundance	d_gene	j_gene	CDR3nt	CDR3aa
TRBV9	.	TRBD2	TRBJ2-1	TGTGCCAGCAGCCCCCGCTCTAGCGGGAGGATGAGCTCCTACAATGAGCAGTTCTTC	CASSPRSSGRMSSYNEQFF
TRBV7-9	once	.	TRBJ2-2	TGTGCCAGCAGCTTACATGACACCGGGGAGCTGTTTTTT	CASSLHDTGELFF
TRBV11-2	once	.	TRBJ2-5	TGTGCCAGCAGCTCCACCGGGCCTCAAGAGACCCAGTACTTC	CASSSTGPQETQYF
TRBV5-6	.	TRBD1	TRBJ2-7	TGTGCCAGCAGCTCTCGGGACAGGGACTACGAGCAGTACTTC	CASSSRDRDYEQYF
TRBV19	.	.	TRBJ2-5	TGTGCCAGTAGTATAAGGGAACAAGAGACCCAGTACTTC	CASSIREQETQYF
TRBV21-1	.	.	TRBJ2-7	TGTGCCAGCAGCAAAGCCTTCGAGGGGGTAGGAGGCGAGCAGTACTTC	CASSKAFEGVGGEQYF
TRBV9	.	.	TRBJ2-3	TGTGCCAGCAGCGTTGCCCAGTCAGATACGCAGTATTTT	CASSVAQSDTQYF
TRBV5-1	once	TRBD1	TRBJ1-1	TGCGCCAGCAGCATCAACAGGGGCGACAGCACTGAAGCTTTCTTT	CASSINRGDSTEAFF
TRBV2	.	TRBD1	TRBJ1-2	TGTGCCAGCAGCCCCGGGACAGCGCAAGTGAGTGGCTACACCTTC	CASSPGTAQVSGYTF
TRBV5-1	.	.	TRBJ2-3	TGCGCCAGCAGCTTGGGCCTCAGTACAGATACGCAGTATTTT	CASSLGLSTDTQYF
TRBV19	.	.	TRBJ1-1	TGTGCCAGTAGTAGGGGACCCTCCCTAGGCACTGAAGCTTTCTTT	CASSRGPSLGTEAFF
TRBV27	.	TRBD2	TRBJ2-3	TGTGCCAGCAGGGGACTAGGATCAAGCACAGATACGCAGTATTTT	CASRGLGSSTDTQYF
TRBV23-1	.	.	TRBJ1-5	TGCGCCAGCAGTCAAGGGGCAGGGGCCCCTTACGTCAATCAGCCCCAGCATTTT	CASSQGAGAPYVNQPQHF
TRBV13	.	TRBD1	TRBJ1-2	TGTGCCAGCACCACAGGGGGCGCGAGTGGCTACACCTTC	CASTTGGASGYTF
TRBV6-7	.	.	TRBJ1-2	TGTGCCAGCAGTTACTCTTATCGGGGGGACGGGGATGGCTACACCTTC	CASSYSYRGDGDGYTF
TRBV5-4	few	.	TRBJ1-1	TGTGCCAGCACCCCCCTAGGGGACCACACTGAAGCTTTCTTT	CASTPLGDHTEAFF
TRBV29-1	.	.	TRBJ2-4	TGCAGCGTTGAAGATGGAGGGGGCGAGGCCAAAAACATTCAGTACTTC	CSVEDGGGEAKNIQYF
TRBV2	.	.	TRBJ1-1	TGTGCCAGCAGAGCTTTCCTTGAAGCTTTCTTT	CASRAFLEAFF
TRBV4-1	.	.	TRBJ2-3	TGCGCCAGCAGCCTTCTGGGGGAAGGTACGCAGTATTTT	CASSLLGEGTQYF
TRBV5-1	.	.	TRBJ2-7	TGCGCCAGCAGCGCGGCAGGTCCCGAGCAGTACTTC	CASSAAGPEQYF
TRBV5-1	.	.	TRBJ1-6	TGCGCCAGCAGCCGGGAGGGGAGCAATTCACCCCTCCACTTT	CASSREGSNSPLHF
TRBV5-1	.	TRBD1	TRBJ1-1	TGCGCCAGCAGCTTGGTTCCGGGACAGGGTTGGACTGAAGCTTTCTTT	CASSLVPGQGWTEAFF
TRBV28	.	.	TRBJ1-1	TGTGCCAGCACCACCCTAAGCGTGAACACTGAAGCTTTCTTT	CASTTLSVNTEAFF
TRBV6-1	.	TRBD1	TRBJ2-7	TGTGCCAGCAGTGAATGGGGGACAGGGGGCTTTGAGCAGTACTTC	CASSEWGTGGFEQYF